This T cell receptor beta chain was recorded in a study of blood T cell repertoires in COVID-19. In the original processing: The authors estimated nucleated cell counts from reference gene primer amplification. The method was immunoSEQ multiplex PCR; TCRdb's version includes in-frame clones alone and lacks a portion of them. The V and J calls and the clone size are those of that table, but D and trimming were determined from the DNA. The sample yields about 240,000 clones, roughly 90% seen once. This clone was detected only once. The V segment lost 2 bases and the J segment 0 bases; nucleotides outside the gene matches: 1. The germline V gene encodes CDR1 SGDLS and CDR2 YYNGEE. This CDR3 spans 15 amino acids.

Sequencing used peripheral blood. This TCR was sampled from a woman aged 25 to 39 with acute or convalescent COVID-19. The rearrangement uses TRBV9 and TRBJ2-2, with 7 bases matching TRBD1. CDR3 loop: CASSVQGANTGELFF. CDR3 DNA: TGTGCCAGCAGCGTGCAGGGGGCGAACACCGGGGAGCTGTTTTTT. Looking up the rest from reference TRBV9 and TRBJ2-2 gives the full variable domain: DSGVTQTPKHLITATGQRVTLRCSPRSGDLSVYWYQQSLDQGLQFLIQYYNGEERAKGNILERFSAQQFPDLHSELNLSSLELGDSALYFCASSVQGANTGELFFGEGSRLTVL.